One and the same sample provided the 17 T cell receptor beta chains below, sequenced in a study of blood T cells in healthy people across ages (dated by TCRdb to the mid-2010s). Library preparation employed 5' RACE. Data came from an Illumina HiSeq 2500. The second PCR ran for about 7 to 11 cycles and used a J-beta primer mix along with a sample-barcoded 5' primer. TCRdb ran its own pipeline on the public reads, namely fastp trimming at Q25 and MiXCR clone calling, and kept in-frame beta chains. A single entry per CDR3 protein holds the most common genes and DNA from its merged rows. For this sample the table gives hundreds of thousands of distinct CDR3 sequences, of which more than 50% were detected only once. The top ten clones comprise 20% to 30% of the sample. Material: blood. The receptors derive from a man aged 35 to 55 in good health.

The CDR3 DNA reads as TGTGCCAGCAGCCTGGATTGGGGAGAGACCCAGTACTTC. Its translation: CASSLDWGETQYF. The chain has TRBV6-5 and TRBJ2-5; no firm D call. In germline, CDR1 is MNHEY, CDR2 SVGAGI. The CDR3 is made up of 13 amino acids. V lost 6 bases and J lost 4, with 12 bases in between.

CDR3 region: CASSYSGPGGYGYTF. CDR3 coding DNA: TGTGCCAGCAGTTACTCGGGTCCAGGGGGATATGGCTACACCTTC. The rearrangement joins TRBV6-5 to TRBJ1-2, with 7 bases lining up with TRBD1. This CDR3 is built from 15 residues. V gave up 0 bases and J gave up 5 bases; unmatched junction bases: 6. Germline CDR1 and CDR2: MNHEY and SVGAGI.

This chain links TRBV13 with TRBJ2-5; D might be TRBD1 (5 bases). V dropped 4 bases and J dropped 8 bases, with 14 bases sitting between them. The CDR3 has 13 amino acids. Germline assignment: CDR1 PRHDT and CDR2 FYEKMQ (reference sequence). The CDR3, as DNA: TGTGCCAGCAGCTCGACAGTGAGCGCCACCCAGTACTTC. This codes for CASSSTVSATQYF.

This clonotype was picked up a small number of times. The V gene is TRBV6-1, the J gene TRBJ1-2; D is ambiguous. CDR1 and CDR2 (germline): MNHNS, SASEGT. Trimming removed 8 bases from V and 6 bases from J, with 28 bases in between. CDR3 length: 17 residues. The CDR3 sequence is CASSRGRLQTPRDGYTF. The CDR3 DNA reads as TGTGCCAGCTCCCGAGGTAGACTACAGACGCCTAGGGATGGCTACACCTTC.

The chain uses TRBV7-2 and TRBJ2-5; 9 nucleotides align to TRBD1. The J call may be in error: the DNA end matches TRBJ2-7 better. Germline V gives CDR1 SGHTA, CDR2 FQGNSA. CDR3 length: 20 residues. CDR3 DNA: TGTGCCAGCAGCTTAAGACTCGGGACAGGGACCAACCGCGGTACCTACGAGCAGTACTTC. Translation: CASSLRLGTGTNRGTYEQYF.

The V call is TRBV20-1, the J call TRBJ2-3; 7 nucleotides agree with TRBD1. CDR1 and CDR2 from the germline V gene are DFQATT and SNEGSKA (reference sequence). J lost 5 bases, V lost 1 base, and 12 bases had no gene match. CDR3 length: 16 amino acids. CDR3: CSARGGWAGGVDTQYF. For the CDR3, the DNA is TGCAGTGCTAGAGGTGGTTGGGCAGGGGGTGTAGATACGCAGTATTTT.

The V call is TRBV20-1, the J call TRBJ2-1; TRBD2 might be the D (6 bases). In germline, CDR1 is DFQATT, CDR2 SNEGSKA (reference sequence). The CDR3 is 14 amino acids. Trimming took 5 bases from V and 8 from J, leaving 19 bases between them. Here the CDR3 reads CSAPRRAGFDEQFF. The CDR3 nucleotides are TGCAGTGCTCCACGGAGGGCCGGTTTCGATGAGCAGTTCTTC.

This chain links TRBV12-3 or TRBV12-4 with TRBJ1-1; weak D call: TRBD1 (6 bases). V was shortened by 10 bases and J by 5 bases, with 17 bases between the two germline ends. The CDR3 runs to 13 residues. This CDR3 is CATQVGAETEAFF. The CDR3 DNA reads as TGTGCCACCCAGGTGGGGGCGGAAACTGAAGCTTTCTTT.

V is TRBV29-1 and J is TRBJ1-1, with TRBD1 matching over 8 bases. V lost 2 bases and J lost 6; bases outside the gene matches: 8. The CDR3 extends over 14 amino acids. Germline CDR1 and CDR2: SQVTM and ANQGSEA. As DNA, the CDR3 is TGCAGCGTTGAACGGCAGGGGGCCTTTTCTGAAGCTTTCTTT. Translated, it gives CSVERQGAFSEAFF.

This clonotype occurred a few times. The chain's CDR3 is CASSSTLQGAHGYTF. CDR3 coding DNA: TGTGCCAGCAGCTCGACTCTACAGGGGGCGCATGGCTACACCTTC. This chain links TRBV7-9 with TRBJ1-2; 9 positions agree with TRBD1. V gave up 4 bases and J gave up 6 bases; unmatched junction bases: 9. CDR1 and CDR2 (germline): SEHNR, FQNEAQ (reference sequence). The CDR3 contains 15 residues.

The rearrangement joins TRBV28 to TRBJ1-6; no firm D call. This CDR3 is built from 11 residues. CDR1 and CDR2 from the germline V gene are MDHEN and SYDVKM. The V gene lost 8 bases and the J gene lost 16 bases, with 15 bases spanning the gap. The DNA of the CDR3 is TGTGCCAGCTTTGGAAAGAGATTACTCCACTTT. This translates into CASFGKRLLHF. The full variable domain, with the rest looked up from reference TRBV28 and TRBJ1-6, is DVKVTQSSRYLVKRTGEKVFLECVQDMDHENMFWYRQDPGLGLRLIYFSYDVKMKEKGDIPEGYSVSREKKERFSLILESASTNQTSMYLCASFGKRLLHFGNGTRLTVT.

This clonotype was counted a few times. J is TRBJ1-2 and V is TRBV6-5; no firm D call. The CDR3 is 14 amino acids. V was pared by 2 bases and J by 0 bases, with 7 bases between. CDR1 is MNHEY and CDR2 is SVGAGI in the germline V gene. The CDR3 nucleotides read TGTGCCAGCAGTTACAACCAAGCTAACTATGGCTACACCTTC. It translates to CASSYNQANYGYTF.

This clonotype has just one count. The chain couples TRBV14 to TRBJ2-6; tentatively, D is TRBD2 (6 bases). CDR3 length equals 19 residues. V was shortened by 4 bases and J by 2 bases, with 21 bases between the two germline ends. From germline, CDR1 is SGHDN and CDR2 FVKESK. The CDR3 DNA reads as TGTGCCAGCAGCCTACGGTTGTTGGGGGGATTGGCTGGGGCCAACGTCCTGACTTTC. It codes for CASSLRLLGGLAGANVLTF.

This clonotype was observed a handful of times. CDR3 region: CASSQDYADSYEQYF. CDR3 in DNA: TGCGCCAGCAGCCAAGATTACGCGGACTCCTACGAGCAGTACTTC. The chain uses TRBV4-1 and TRBJ2-7; unclear D gene. The germline gives CDR1 MGHRA, CDR2 YSYEKL. The length of the CDR3 is 15 residues. V gave up 0 bases and J gave up 0 bases, with 9 bases separating them.

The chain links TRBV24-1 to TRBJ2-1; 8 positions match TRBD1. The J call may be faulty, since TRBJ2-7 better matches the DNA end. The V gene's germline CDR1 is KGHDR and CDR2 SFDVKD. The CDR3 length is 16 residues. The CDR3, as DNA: TGTGCCACCAGTGATTCGTGGACAGGGACTTACAATGAGCAGTACTTC. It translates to CATSDSWTGTYNEQYF.

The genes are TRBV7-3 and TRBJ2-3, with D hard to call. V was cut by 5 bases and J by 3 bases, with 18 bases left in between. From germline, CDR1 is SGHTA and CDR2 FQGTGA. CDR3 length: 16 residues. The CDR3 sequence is CASSRLADDGTDTQYF. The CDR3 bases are TGTGCCAGCAGCCGACTGGCGGATGACGGGACAGATACGCAGTATTTT.

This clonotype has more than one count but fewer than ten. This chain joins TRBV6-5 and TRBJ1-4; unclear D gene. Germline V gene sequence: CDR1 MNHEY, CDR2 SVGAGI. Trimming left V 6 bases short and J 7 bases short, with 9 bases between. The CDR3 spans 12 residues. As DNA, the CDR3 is TGTGCCAGCAGACGGGCCGGTGAAAAACTGTTTTTT. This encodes CASRRAGEKLFF.